A single sample gave rise to the 27 T cell receptor beta chains below, sequenced in a study of shared clonotypes between healthy human individuals. Data came from immunoSEQ multiplex PCR; TCRdb stores just in-frame clones and leaves some out. Here the sample spans about 2.3 million clones, 80% to 95% being singletons. The sequenced sample consisted of naive CD4+ T cells from PBMCs. The subset denotes: CD45RA+ positively selected. These receptor sequences come from a man aged 18 to 29 in good health. Some clones in this sample may be carry-over from other donors' samples.

The rearrangement links TRBV28 to TRBJ2-1; 11 bases line up with TRBD1. The CDR3 is 16 residues long. Germline CDR1 is MDHEN and CDR2 is SYDVKM. With V trimmed by 2 bases and J by 7 bases, 7 bases remained unmatched. As DNA, the CDR3 is TGTGCCAGCAGTTTAATCGGGACAGGGGGTGTTAATGAGCAGTTCTTC. Protein sequence: CASSLIGTGGVNEQFF.

The rearrangement links TRBV30 to TRBJ2-4; TRBD1 or TRBD2 may be the D gene (5 bases each). CDR1 and CDR2 from the germline V gene are GTSNPN and SVGIG (reference sequence). V was shortened by 4 bases and J by 0 bases, with 19 bases between the two germline ends. The CDR3 is 17 residues long. The CDR3 coding sequence is TGTGCCTGGACCGACGGGTGGGGGTCCGGAGCCAAAAACATTCAGTACTTC. Amino acid sequence: CAWTDGWGSGAKNIQYF.

The V gene is TRBV6-5, the J gene TRBJ1-1; the D gene is possibly TRBD1 (5 bases). The V gene lost 3 bases and the J gene lost 5 bases, with 16 bases spanning the gap. Germline CDR1 reads MNHEY; CDR2 reads SVGAGI. This CDR3 contains 15 residues. The CDR3 DNA follows: TGTGCCAGCAGTTATACAGGTTCATCAGGGACTGAAGCTTTCTTT. It is translated as CASSYTGSSGTEAFF.

The chain employs TRBV29-1 and TRBJ2-7; tentatively, D is TRBD2 (6 bases). V was cut by 6 bases and J by 5 bases, with 20 bases left in between. This CDR3 comprises 14 residues. CDR1 and CDR2 from the germline V gene are SQVTM and ANQGSEA. The CDR3: CSVCRGGGTDEQYF. The DNA of the CDR3 is TGCAGCGTCTGCCGGGGAGGAGGAACGGACGAGCAGTACTTC.

The chain has TRBV19 and TRBJ1-2; D is possibly TRBD1 (5 bases). The CDR3 spans 16 residues. Deletions cut 0 bases from V and 5 bases from J, with 16 bases between. Germline V lookup: CDR1 LNHDA, CDR2 SQIVND (reference sequence). CDR3 in DNA: TGTGCCAGTAGTATAGACCGCGCCGGGACCACTTATGGCTACACCTTC. This sequence encodes CASSIDRAGTTYGYTF.

The gene calls are TRBV7-9 and TRBJ2-7; a possible D gene is TRBD1 (5 bases). Germline values: CDR1 SEHNR, CDR2 FQNEAQ (reference sequence). The length of the CDR3 is 14 residues. Deletions cut 3 bases from V and 2 bases from J, with 11 bases between. The CDR3 nucleotides read TGTGCCAGCAGCTTCCGACAGCAACCCTACGAGCAGTACTTC. It yields the protein CASSFRQQPYEQYF.

The chain has TRBV5-1 and TRBJ2-3; D gene unclear. V was trimmed by 0 bases and J by 1 base, leaving 15 bases between them. This CDR3 spans 17 amino acids. Germline V CDR1 and CDR2: SGHRS, YFSETQ. The chain's CDR3 is CASSLAAFGPGTDTQYF. CDR3 DNA: TGCGCCAGCAGCTTGGCGGCATTTGGTCCAGGCACAGATACGCAGTATTTT. The whole variable domain, remainder taken from reference TRBV5-1 and TRBJ2-3, is KAGVTQTPRYLIKTRGQQVTLSCSPISGHRSVSWYQQTPGQGLQFLFEYFSETQRNKGNFPGRFSGRQFSNSRSEMNVSTLELGDSALYLCASSLAAFGPGTDTQYFGPGTRLTVL.

V and J are TRBV2 and TRBJ1-4; 8 bases match TRBD1. CDR1 is SNHLY and CDR2 is FYNNEI in the germline V gene. Trimming removed 6 bases from V and 5 bases from J; junction bases left unmatched: 8. CDR3 size: 15 residues. The CDR3 sequence is CASSDQQGVNEKLFF. The CDR3 DNA reads as TGTGCCAGCAGCGACCAACAGGGGGTAAATGAAAAACTGTTTTTT. Looking up the rest from reference TRBV2 and TRBJ1-4 gives the full variable domain: EPEVTQTPSHQVTQMGQEVILRCVPISNHLYFYWYRQILGQKVEFLVSFYNNEISEKSEIFDDQFSVERPDGSNFTLKIRSTKLEDSAMYFCASSDQQGVNEKLFFGSGTQLSVL.

Note on this clone: The sample holds other DNA sequences that translate to the same CDR3. This chain connects TRBV28 to TRBJ1-2, with D possibly matching TRBD1 (5 bases). CDR3 length: 14 amino acids. CDR1 is MDHEN and CDR2 is SYDVKM in the germline V gene. V lost 2 bases, J lost 4 bases, and 11 bases lay in between. CDR3: CASSLTGTSYGYTF. The CDR3 nucleotides read TGTGCCAGCAGTTTAACAGGTACCTCCTATGGCTACACCTTC.

V usage is TRBV28 and J usage is TRBJ2-7; the D gene is possibly TRBD1 (6 bases). CDR3 length: 14 amino acids. The germline V gene has CDR1 MDHEN and CDR2 SYDVKM. V was shortened by 5 bases and J by 7 bases, with 18 bases between the two germline ends. CDR3 loop: CASSGGQLTGEQYF. CDR3 DNA sequence: TGTGCCAGCAGTGGTGGTCAACTCACAGGGGAGCAGTACTTC.

The chain recombines TRBV27 with TRBJ2-3; 16 bases are shared with TRBD2. The trim removed 4 bases at V and 8 bases at J, leaving 15 bases unmatched. This CDR3 has 19 residues. Looked up from germline, CDR1 is MNHEY and CDR2 is SMNVEV (reference sequence). For the CDR3, the DNA is TGTGCCAGCAGTTCGGGACTAGCGGGAGGGCCGGTAGGGGGGAGTACGCAGTATTTT. Its translation: CASSSGLAGGPVGGSTQYF.

This chain uses TRBV7-9 with TRBJ2-2; 11 bases align to TRBD2. CDR1 SEHNR and CDR2 FQNEAQ come from the germline V gene (reference sequence). This CDR3 has 17 residues. Unmatched junction bases numbered 12, after V lost 11 bases and J lost 1 base. CDR3 region: CAARPLAGGRNTGELFF. As DNA, the CDR3 is TGTGCCGCAAGACCGCTAGCGGGAGGCAGGAACACCGGGGAGCTGTTTTTT.

The V gene is TRBV5-1, the J gene TRBJ2-2; TRBD2 agrees at 10 bases. V gave up 4 bases and J gave up 4 bases; unmatched junction bases: 4. Per germline, CDR1 SGHRS and CDR2 YFSETQ. CDR3 length equals 15 residues. The CDR3 DNA follows: TGCGCCAGCAGCATCTCTAGCGGGAGCACCGGGGAGCTGTTTTTT. Translating gives CASSISSGSTGELFF.

V usage is TRBV6-1 and J usage is TRBJ2-7; TRBD1 matches at 8 bases. V dropped 8 bases and J dropped 3; count of bases not matched to a gene: 9. Germline V gene lookup returns CDR1 MNHNS and CDR2 SASEGT. The CDR3 extends over 14 amino acids. CDR3 sequence: CASRPTGGFYEQYF. DNA for the CDR3: TGTGCCAGCCGCCCCACAGGGGGTTTCTACGAGCAGTACTTC.

The chain employs TRBV6-1 and TRBJ2-3; 9 bases are a match to TRBD1. CDR3 length: 18 amino acids. With V trimmed by 0 bases and J by 3 bases, 10 bases remained unmatched. In germline, CDR1 is MNHNS, CDR2 SASEGT. CDR3 region: CASSEAFVGQGLTDTQYF. The CDR3, as DNA: TGTGCCAGCAGTGAAGCCTTCGTAGGACAGGGGTTGACAGATACGCAGTATTTT.

Remarks on this clone: Other nucleotide sequences in the sample specify the same CDR3. The V and J genes are TRBV5-4 and TRBJ2-5; 14 bases align to TRBD2. Germline V gene sequence: CDR1 SGHNT, CDR2 YYREEE (reference sequence). The V gene end was trimmed by 4 bases and the J gene end by 2 bases; junction bases not matched to a gene: 4. CDR3 length equals 16 residues. The CDR3 nucleotides are TGTGCCAGCAGCCCGGGACTAGCGGGGGTACAAGAGACCCAGTACTTC. It is translated as CASSPGLAGVQETQYF.

The genes are TRBV2 and TRBJ2-7; D may correspond to TRBD1 or TRBD2 (5 bases each). From germline, CDR1 is SNHLY and CDR2 FYNNEI. V shed 6 bases and J shed 3 bases, with 15 bases lying between them. The CDR3 length is 14 residues. CDR3 protein: CASSTGTYHYEQYF. The DNA for the CDR3 is TGTGCCAGCAGCACCGGGACGTACCACTACGAGCAGTACTTC.

J is TRBJ2-6 and V is TRBV11-2; no reliable D call. The V end lost 7 bases, the J end lost 2 bases, and 12 bases lay between the germline ends. The length of the CDR3 is 15 residues. Looked up from germline, CDR1 is SGHAT and CDR2 is FQNNGV. Here the CDR3 DNA reads TGTGCCAGCACCCACGCGAATCCTGGGGCCAACGTCCTGACTTTC. It is translated as CASTHANPGANVLTF.

The chain combines TRBV9 with TRBJ2-2; 9 bases agree with TRBD2. The V and J ends lost 4 bases and 2 bases, in that order; junction bases with no gene match: 6. In germline, CDR1 is SGDLS, CDR2 YYNGEE. The length of the CDR3 is 16 residues. The CDR3 bases are TGTGCCAGCAGCCCCGCGGGAGGGTCAAACACCGGGGAGCTGTTTTTT. It translates to CASSPAGGSNTGELFF.

The chain carries TRBV6-4 and TRBJ2-5; D may correspond to TRBD1 or TRBD2 (5 bases each). V lost 5 bases and J 5 bases, leaving 12 bases between the germline ends. The CDR3 is 13 residues long. Germline V gene sequence: CDR1 MRHNA, CDR2 SNTAGT. The CDR3 sequence: CASSPGPRETQYF. For the CDR3, the DNA is TGTGCCAGCAGTCCGGGACCTCGGGAGACCCAGTACTTC.

The genes are TRBV18 and TRBJ1-2; D gene unclear. Trimming stripped 1 base from V and 7 bases from J, with 7 bases between. Germline V gene sequence: CDR1 KGHSH, CDR2 LQKENI. The CDR3 has 12 amino acids. CDR3 region: CASSPLIGGYTF. Written as DNA, the CDR3 is TGTGCCAGCTCACCACTCATCGGTGGCTACACCTTC.

J is TRBJ2-7 and V is TRBV7-2; 8 bases fit TRBD2. V was clipped by 3 bases and J by 7 bases; unmatched bases: 8. The CDR3 extends over 14 amino acids. Germline CDR1 SGHTA, CDR2 FQGNSA. The CDR3 DNA follows: TGTGCCAGCAGCTTGTTAGCGGGACCCTGGGAGCAGTACTTC. It specifies CASSLLAGPWEQYF.

The chain employs TRBV19 and TRBJ2-6; D could derive from TRBD1 or TRBD2 (5 bases each). V was cut by 5 bases and J by 0 bases, with 17 bases left in between. Germline V gives CDR1 LNHDA, CDR2 SQIVND (reference sequence). The CDR3 is 18 residues long. The CDR3 DNA is TGTGCCAGTAGTGACCGGGGCAGGGACGGCTCTGGGGCCAACGTCCTGACTTTC. It encodes CASSDRGRDGSGANVLTF.

The V call is TRBV7-2, the J call TRBJ2-1, with 7 bases aligning to TRBD1. This CDR3 contains 15 residues. Germline V lookup: CDR1 SGHTA, CDR2 FQGNSA. V shed 5 bases and J 2 bases; nucleotides not matched to a gene: 6. In nucleotides, the CDR3 is TGTGCCAGCAGCGTTGGGACAGCGACCTACAATGAGCAGTTCTTC. This codes for CASSVGTATYNEQFF.

The chain has TRBV18 and TRBJ1-4; D is uncertain. This CDR3 spans 15 amino acids. The ends were cut back, 3 bases at V and 0 bases at J, with 8 bases in the middle. CDR1 is KGHSH and CDR2 is LQKENI in the germline V gene. The CDR3 DNA sequence: TGTGCCAGCTCACCCCCGGAAGCAACTAATGAAAAACTGTTTTTT. It specifies CASSPPEATNEKLFF.

This chain connects TRBV28 to TRBJ2-1; 8 bases map to TRBD2. The CDR3 sequence is 13 residues long. Germline V gene lookup returns CDR1 MDHEN and CDR2 SYDVKM. J lost 10 bases, V lost 2 bases, and 4 bases had no gene match. The CDR3 DNA reads TGTGCCAGCAGTTTAGTTACTAGCGGAGAGCAGTTCTTC. This codes for CASSLVTSGEQFF.

The chain links TRBV12-5 to TRBJ2-5; D may be TRBD1 (5 bases). Germline assignment: CDR1 LGHNT and CDR2 FRNRAP. CDR3 length: 12 amino acids. V was pared by 3 bases and J by 7 bases, with 9 bases between. The CDR3 reads CASGFGAATQYF. As DNA, the CDR3 is TGTGCTAGTGGTTTTGGGGCCGCGACCCAGTACTTC.